Below, 24 T cell receptor beta chains from the same sample are listed, as sequenced in a study of response to subunit inactivated influenza vaccine (dated by TCRdb to the late 2010s). Reading the label with the study, this specimen's time point is: more than 40 days after influenza vaccine administration. Preparation of the library involved RT-PCR. The instrument given in TCRdb is Illumina HiSeq 2500. The public reads were reanalyzed by TCRdb: fastp trimming at Q25, MiXCR alignment, in-frame beta chains only. Identical CDR3 proteins give one entry, which carries the most common genes and DNA. The sample table holds some 500,000 distinct CDR3 sequences, of which 10% to 15% were seen once. The ten largest make up about an eighth of the sample. This sample comprised PBMCs from blood, obtained about 40 days after vaccination. The receptors come from a man in his fifties who received an inactivated influenza vaccine. Donor details come from another sample of the same person, matched by shared clones.

Points on this clonotype: This sequence may be a read error, since a much larger clone differs from it by one base. The chain has TRBV7-2 and TRBJ2-5; 7 bases map to TRBD1. Trimming cost V 0 bases and J 5 bases; bases outside gene matches: 6. The V gene's germline CDR1 is SGHTA and CDR2 FQGNSA. The CDR3 is 15 residues long. CDR3 in DNA: TGTGCCAGCAGCTTAGCGGACAGGAGAGTTGAGACCCAGTACTTC. Its protein is CASSLADRRVETQYF.

A few counts support this clonotype. The chain has TRBV12-3 or TRBV12-4 and TRBJ2-1; the match to TRBD2 covers 8 bases. This CDR3 spans 17 amino acids. After removal of 6 bases from V and 0 bases from J, the junction contained 10 bases not matched to a gene. The CDR3 sequence is CASSGAGDISSYNEQFF. As DNA, the CDR3 is TGTGCCAGCAGCGGAGCGGGGGACATAAGCTCCTACAATGAGCAGTTCTTC.

The V call is TRBV11-2, the J call TRBJ2-1; TRBD2 aligns across 12 bases. Germline values: CDR1 SGHAT, CDR2 FQNNGV. Trimming took 5 bases from V and 8 from J; bases not matched to a gene: 13. The CDR3 has 17 amino acids. CDR3 region: CASSKGLAGSYWDEQFF. For the CDR3, the DNA is TGTGCCAGCAGCAAAGGACTAGCGGGATCTTATTGGGATGAGCAGTTCTTC.

The V call is TRBV12-3 or TRBV12-4, the J call TRBJ2-7; 7 bases agree with TRBD1. The J segment lost 4 bases and the V segment lost 6 bases, leaving 9 bases of the junction unmatched. The CDR3 covers 14 residues. In nucleotides, the CDR3 is TGTGCCAGCAGCGAGAGACAGGGATGGTACGAGCAGTACTTC. Translated: CASSERQGWYEQYF.

The chain employs TRBV6-1 and TRBJ2-1, with D possibly being TRBD1 or TRBD2 (5 bases each). Germline V lookup: CDR1 MNHNS, CDR2 SASEGT. V was pared by 6 bases and J by 5 bases, with 20 bases between. This CDR3 has 16 amino acids. The CDR3 region has the DNA TGTGCCAGCAGCCCCGTTCCGGGACGGGCTCACAATGAGCAGTTCTTC. It encodes CASSPVPGRAHNEQFF.

This chain connects TRBV25-1 to TRBJ1-1, with D perhaps matching TRBD1 (6 bases). The CDR3 has 18 amino acids. Germline CDR1 MGHDK, CDR2 SYGVNS. The germline V and J ends were trimmed by 4 bases and 0 bases, with 21 bases remaining between them. CDR3 loop: CASSGAKPGHQLNTEAFF. CDR3 in DNA: TGTGCCAGCAGTGGGGCCAAACCGGGACATCAGTTGAACACTGAAGCTTTCTTT.

This clonotype was seen more than once but under ten times. The V gene is TRBV27, the J gene TRBJ2-5; 11 bases are a match to TRBD2. There are 15 residues in the CDR3. Germline lookup yields CDR1 MNHEY and CDR2 SMNVEV (reference sequence). J lost 7 bases, V lost 3 bases, and 7 bases had no gene match. CDR3: CASSLSGTSGVTQYF. The CDR3 coding sequence is TGTGCCAGCAGTTTGTCTGGGACTAGCGGAGTGACCCAGTACTTC.

V gene TRBV20-1 combines with J gene TRBJ2-4; no clear D. The germline V gene has CDR1 DFQATT and CDR2 SNEGSKA (reference sequence). Trimming took off 6 bases at V and 1 base at J, with 16 bases between the two ends. The length of the CDR3 is 15 residues. The CDR3 nucleotides read TGCAGTGCCATCCGACTTGAGTCCGCCAAAAACATTCAGTACTTC. The encoded protein is CSAIRLESAKNIQYF.

A few counts support this clonotype. V and J are TRBV4-3 and TRBJ2-7, with D tentatively TRBD2 (5 bases). Germline loops: CDR1 LGHNA, CDR2 YSLEER. This CDR3 is 15 amino acids long. V lost 0 bases and J lost 1, with 10 bases in between. CDR3 nucleotides: TGCGCCAGCAGCCAAGATATCGGACTTTCCTACGAGCAGTACTTC. Translating gives CASSQDIGLSYEQYF.

A word on this clonotype: With a much larger clone just one base away, this may be a read error. The chain uses TRBV12-3 or TRBV12-4 and TRBJ1-3; D not certain. Trimming took 5 bases from V and 5 from J, leaving 10 bases between them. The CDR3 runs 13 residues. CDR3 sequence reads: CASSVDGRNTIYF. CDR3 coding DNA: TGTGCCAGCAGTGTTGACGGTAGAAACACCATATATTTT.

This clonotype appeared a few times. This chain links TRBV7-2 with TRBJ2-5, with 9 positions matching TRBD2. V lost 4 bases to trimming and J lost 4 bases; unmatched junction nucleotides: 7. CDR3 length: 15 amino acids. Germline V gene data show CDR1 as SGHTA and CDR2 as FQGNSA. CDR3 nucleotide sequence: TGTGCCAGCAGCTCCCTCCTAGCGGGGTCAGAGACCCAGTACTTC. Translating gives CASSSLLAGSETQYF.

For the CDR3, the DNA is TGCGCCAGCAGCGCCTCATCGGGCAGGGGTGGGACCCAGTACTTC. This gives the protein CASSASSGRGGTQYF. The chain carries TRBV5-1 and TRBJ2-5; D is possibly TRBD1 (6 bases). Per germline, CDR1 SGHRS and CDR2 YFSETQ. CDR3 length: 15 amino acids. The germline V and J ends were trimmed by 4 bases and 7 bases, with 20 bases remaining between them.

The chain is built from TRBV28 and TRBJ2-1; no clear D. Germline V gives CDR1 MDHEN, CDR2 SYDVKM. The CDR3 is made up of 12 amino acids. V lost 3 bases to trimming and J lost 5 bases, with 5 bases between them. CDR3 in DNA: TGTGCCAGCAGTTTTCCGGACAATGAGCAGTTCTTC. Amino acids: CASSFPDNEQFF. The full variable domain, completed using reference TRBV28 and TRBJ2-1, is DVKVTQSSRYLVKRTGEKVFLECVQDMDHENMFWYRQDPGLGLRLIYFSYDVKMKEKGDIPEGYSVSREKKERFSLILESASTNQTSMYLCASSFPDNEQFFGPGTRLTVL.

This chain joins TRBV25-1 and TRBJ2-1, with a possible D match to TRBD1 (5 bases). The germline V gene has CDR1 MGHDK and CDR2 SYGVNS. V lost 6 bases and J 6 bases, leaving 12 bases between the germline ends. The CDR3 covers 13 residues. CDR3 coding DNA: TGTGCCAGCAGACAGACAGCCACCAATGAGCAGTTCTTC. This codes for CASRQTATNEQFF.

The rearrangement uses TRBV24-1 and TRBJ1-4; tentatively, D is TRBD1 (5 bases). CDR1 is KGHDR and CDR2 is SFDVKD in the germline V gene. This CDR3 is built from 14 residues. V lost 9 bases and J 5 bases, leaving 15 bases between the germline ends. In nucleotides, the CDR3 is TGTGCCACCGCCTCCAGCAGGGACAATGAAAAACTGTTTTTT. It yields the protein CATASSRDNEKLFF.

This clonotype appeared a few times. The chain is built from TRBV20-1 and TRBJ1-5, with no clear D. CDR1 DFQATT and CDR2 SNEGSKA come from the germline V gene (reference sequence). The length of the CDR3 is 12 residues. The V and J ends lost 6 bases and 3 bases respectively, with 9 bases between them. The CDR3 sequence: CSAQIPNQPQHF. DNA for the CDR3: TGCAGTGCCCAGATACCCAATCAGCCCCAGCATTTT.

This clonotype was counted at least ten times. J is TRBJ2-2 and V is TRBV5-1, with D maybe TRBD1 (6 bases). The CDR3 is 14 residues long. Between the trimmed V and J ends, which lost 2 bases and 4 bases, there was a span of 9 bases. Per the germline V gene, CDR1 is SGHRS and CDR2 is YFSETQ. The CDR3 DNA follows: TGCGCCAGCAGCTTTCAGGGGCGCACCGGGGAGCTGTTTTTT. Translated, it gives CASSFQGRTGELFF.

There are many counts of this clonotype. This rearrangement joins TRBV11-2 to TRBJ2-7; TRBD2 might be the D (6 bases). Trimming shortened V by 2 bases and J by 0 bases, and 11 bases separated the two germline ends. Per germline, CDR1 SGHAT and CDR2 FQNNGV. The CDR3 has 15 amino acids. In DNA form, the CDR3 reads TGTGCCAGCAGCTTAATTGGAGGGAGCTCCTACGAGCAGTACTTC. Its translation is CASSLIGGSSYEQYF.

The rearrangement joins TRBV11-3 to TRBJ2-1; D may be TRBD1 (6 bases). V shed 5 bases and J shed 4 bases, with 12 bases lying between them. The CDR3 is 14 residues long. Germline V lookup: CDR1 SGHNT, CDR2 YENEEA. As DNA, the CDR3 is TGTGCCAGCAGCGAACAGGGAAAATACAATGAGCAGTTCTTC. This encodes CASSEQGKYNEQFF.

The table lists this clonotype with many counts. The chain joins TRBV12-3 or TRBV12-4 to TRBJ2-1, with 10 bases lining up with TRBD2. The V segment lost 4 bases and the J segment 7 bases; nucleotides outside the gene matches: 10. The CDR3 contains 16 residues. The CDR3 DNA reads as TGTGCCAGCAGTTCAGGAGTAGCGGGGGGTTTGAATGAGCAGTTCTTC. Amino acids: CASSSGVAGGLNEQFF.

The CDR3 region is CASSTGLAQETQYF. DNA of the CDR3: TGTGCCAGCAGCACGGGACTAGCCCAAGAGACCCAGTACTTC. The chain recombines TRBV7-2 with TRBJ2-5; 9 nucleotides agree with TRBD2. This CDR3 region has 14 residues. Trimming cost V 5 bases and J 1 base; bases outside gene matches: 2. Per the germline V gene, CDR1 is SGHTA and CDR2 is FQGNSA.

This clonotype has a count of ten or more. V and J are TRBV12-3 or TRBV12-4 and TRBJ2-7, with 9 bases matching TRBD1. With V trimmed by 4 bases and J by 6 bases, 10 bases remained unmatched. The CDR3 consists of 15 residues. CDR3 in amino acids: CASSSLGTGNAEQYF. The CDR3 DNA is TGTGCCAGCAGTTCCCTGGGGACAGGGAACGCCGAGCAGTACTTC.

This clonotype appeared many times. The chain couples TRBV28 to TRBJ2-7; weak D call: TRBD1 (6 bases). The CDR3 is made up of 15 amino acids. V lost 6 bases and J lost 3, with 18 bases in between. Germline loops: CDR1 MDHEN, CDR2 SYDVKM. The CDR3 spells CASSRPRGYRYEQYF. CDR3 in DNA: TGTGCCAGCAGCCGCCCCAGGGGCTACCGCTACGAGCAGTACTTC.

The CDR3, as DNA: TGCAGTGGAGGGACTAGCGGGGGATACGAGCAGTACTTC. This encodes CSGGTSGGYEQYF. The V call is TRBV20-1, the J call TRBJ2-7, with 14 bases that match TRBD2. The V segment lost 7 bases and the J segment 4 bases; nucleotides outside the gene matches: 3. The CDR3 totals 13 residues. Germline values: CDR1 DFQATT, CDR2 SNEGSKA (reference sequence).